This TCR beta chain derives from a study of blood T cells in healthy people across ages. The CDR3 runs to 16 residues. Germline loops: CDR1 LGHNA, CDR2 YSLEER. V lost 3 bases, J lost 2 bases, and 16 bases lay in between. A sample-barcoded 5' primer and a J-beta primer mix were used in a second PCR of about 6 to 12 cycles. TCRdb reprocessed the 5' RACE reads with MiXCR, giving one entry per CDR3 protein. This sample has around 870,000 distinct CDR3 sequences; more than 25% occur once, and the top ten carry roughly 17%. The sample holds many counts of this clonotype. Sequencing was carried out using blood. The sequence derives from a woman over 75 in good health. The V gene is TRBV4-3, the J gene TRBJ1-2; D is perhaps TRBD1 (5 bases). The CDR3 sequence: CASSHTTGEGNYGYTF. The CDR3 nucleotides read TGCGCCAGCAGCCATACTACAGGCGAGGGGAACTATGGCTACACCTTC.